Listed below are T cell receptor beta chains from one sample, sequenced in a study of shared clonotypes between healthy human individuals. TCRdb's table, derived via immunoSEQ multiplex PCR, lists solely in-frame clones and lacks some. Of roughly 2.2 million clones in the sample, approximately 90% are singletons; the top ten hold 0.37%. The sequencing sample was made of naive CD4+ T cells from PBMCs. These receptors were collected from a man younger than 35 in good health. Some clones in this sample may be carry-over from other donors' samples. CDR3s include the opening cysteine and the closing phenylalanine or tryptophan. The order of the fields is V gene, D gene, clone size, J gene, CDR3 protein, CDR3 DNA. D genes are given only for firm matches. Expanded clones are given a class, and other clones once, few, many or no size at all.

TRBV5-1	-	-	TRBJ2-1	CASSLEPGRSYNEQFF	TGCGCCAGCAGCTTGGAGCCGGGACGGTCCTACAATGAGCAGTTCTTC
TRBV18	-	-	TRBJ2-3	CASSPQQGSTDTQYF	TGTGCCAGCTCACCACAGCAGGGAAGCACAGATACGCAGTATTTT
TRBV11-2	-	-	TRBJ2-3	CASTDKHRTDTQYF	TGTGCCAGCACCGACAAGCACAGAACAGATACGCAGTATTTT
TRBV10-3	-	-	TRBJ1-1	CAIRQGLDTEAFF	TGTGCCATCAGGCAGGGGCTAGACACTGAAGCTTTCTTT
TRBV2	TRBD2	-	TRBJ2-4	CASSESLAGIKNIQYF	TGTGCCAGCAGTGAATCGTTAGCGGGGATAAAAAACATTCAGTACTTC
TRBV20-1	-	-	TRBJ2-1	CSASSREEQFF	TGCAGTGCTAGTTCCCGGGAGGAGCAGTTCTTC
TRBV28	TRBD1	-	TRBJ1-4	CASSSAAGTGGEKLFF	TGTGCCAGCAGTTCCGCGGCCGGGACAGGGGGAGAAAAACTGTTTTTT
TRBV11-2	-	-	TRBJ1-1	CASSLRQGTTEAFF	TGTGCCAGCAGCTTAAGGCAGGGTACCACTGAAGCTTTCTTT
TRBV7-8	TRBD1	-	TRBJ1-4	CASSPNRGRAEKLFF	TGTGCCAGCAGCCCTAACAGGGGGAGGGCTGAAAAACTGTTTTTT
TRBV28	TRBD1	-	TRBJ1-2	CATKATGLPYGYTF	TGTGCCACCAAGGCGACAGGGCTGCCCTATGGCTACACCTTC
TRBV11-3	-	few	TRBJ2-1	CASSLGNEQFF	TGTGCCAGCAGCTTAGGCAATGAGCAGTTCTTC
TRBV7-2	-	-	TRBJ1-3	CASSSTTHAGNTIYF	TGTGCCAGCAGCTCAACGACACACGCTGGAAACACCATATATTTT
TRBV19	-	-	TRBJ1-1	CASSLGKGRMNTEAFF	TGTGCCAGTAGTCTAGGGAAGGGACGGATGAACACTGAAGCTTTCTTT
TRBV9	-	-	TRBJ2-5	CASSAAGETQYF	TGTGCCAGCAGCGCCGCAGGGGAGACCCAGTACTTC
TRBV20-1	-	-	TRBJ1-1	CSAQGNTEAFF	TGCAGTGCTCAAGGGAACACTGAAGCTTTCTTT
TRBV9	-	-	TRBJ2-1	CASSPPPGLYNEQFF	TGTGCCAGCAGCCCCCCACCAGGTTTGTACAATGAGCAGTTCTTC
TRBV7-3	TRBD1	once	TRBJ2-4	CASRSKPGQGANIQYF	TGTGCCAGCAGGTCAAAGCCGGGGCAGGGGGCAAACATTCAGTACTTC
TRBV7-2	-	once	TRBJ1-1	CASSLRQGWTEAFF	TGTGCCAGCAGCTTACGCCAGGGTTGGACTGAAGCTTTCTTT
TRBV7-8	-	-	TRBJ2-3	CASSLVGAAADTQYF	TGTGCCAGCAGCTTAGTAGGGGCTGCAGCAGATACGCAGTATTTT
TRBV11-2	-	-	TRBJ2-1	CASSLGVSISATRVDEQFF	TGTGCCAGCAGCTTAGGTGTCAGTATTTCGGCCACGAGGGTAGATGAGCAGTTCTTC
TRBV7-7	-	-	TRBJ2-3	CASSPDRDTQYF	TGTGCCAGCAGCCCCGATAGGGATACGCAGTATTTT
TRBV5-1	TRBD1	-	TRBJ2-2	CASSLRDRGRNGELFF	TGCGCCAGCAGCTTAAGGGACAGGGGTAGGAACGGGGAGCTGTTTTTT
TRBV28	-	-	TRBJ1-2	CASRPGALANYGYTF	TGTGCCAGCAGGCCGGGGGCCCTAGCTAACTATGGCTACACCTTC
TRBV10-3	-	-	TRBJ2-7	CAISEGPTGEQYF	TGTGCCATCAGTGAGGGACCTACGGGGGAGCAGTACTTC
TRBV7-8	TRBD1	-	TRBJ1-1	CASSPGGRGNTEAFF	TGTGCCAGCAGCCCAGGGGGCAGGGGGAACACTGAAGCTTTCTTT
TRBV7-2	-	-	TRBJ1-1	CASSLAQGGVGTEAFF	TGTGCCAGCAGCTTAGCGCAGGGAGGGGTCGGGACTGAAGCTTTCTTT
TRBV7-9	-	-	TRBJ2-5	CASSYHLTETQYF	TGTGCCAGCAGCTACCACTTGACGGAGACCCAGTACTTC
TRBV5-1	-	-	TRBJ2-5	CASSFGIVGGAETQYF	TGCGCCAGCAGCTTTGGGATCGTAGGGGGAGCAGAGACCCAGTACTTC
TRBV19	TRBD1	-	TRBJ1-1	CASSPGQGTTEAFF	TGTGCCAGTAGCCCGGGACAGGGGACCACTGAAGCTTTCTTT
TRBV6-5	TRBD2	-	TRBJ2-3	CASSYAMTSGTDTQYF	TGTGCCAGCAGTTACGCGATGACTAGCGGGACAGATACGCAGTATTTT
TRBV2	TRBD1	-	TRBJ2-3	CASRRQGGTQYF	TGTGCCAGCAGGCGACAGGGCGGTACGCAGTATTTT
TRBV6-1	TRBD2	-	TRBJ2-1	CASSERWGLAPYNEQFF	TGTGCCAGCAGTGAACGGTGGGGACTAGCGCCTTACAATGAGCAGTTCTTC
TRBV18	TRBD2	-	TRBJ2-7	CASSSGLATSYEQYF	TGTGCCAGCTCATCTGGACTAGCTACCTCCTACGAGCAGTACTTC
TRBV7-9	-	-	TRBJ2-7	CASSLGGTYEQYF	TGTGCCAGCAGCTTAGGTGGCACGTACGAGCAGTACTTC
TRBV10-3	-	-	TRBJ2-5	CAISDPGPGETQYF	TGTGCCATCAGTGACCCGGGTCCCGGCGAGACCCAGTACTTC
TRBV28	TRBD2	-	TRBJ2-1	CASSSHGGRRNEQFF	TGTGCCAGCAGTTCCCACGGCGGGAGGCGAAATGAGCAGTTCTTC
TRBV28	-	-	TRBJ2-1	CASRADNYNEQFF	TGTGCCAGCAGAGCGGATAACTACAATGAGCAGTTCTTC
TRBV5-1	-	-	TRBJ1-2	CASSLDPGSYGYTF	TGCGCCAGCAGCTTGGATCCGGGGAGCTATGGCTACACCTTC
TRBV28	-	-	TRBJ1-1	CASSLSGGMVSEAFF	TGTGCCAGCAGTTTATCGGGGGGGATGGTTTCTGAAGCTTTCTTT
TRBV4-1	-	-	TRBJ1-1	CASSQEKPRSTEAFF	TGCGCCAGCAGCCAAGAAAAACCGCGGAGCACTGAAGCTTTCTTT
TRBV19	-	-	TRBJ2-7	CASSIYLSSYEQYF	TGTGCCAGTAGTATATACCTAAGCTCCTACGAGCAGTACTTC
TRBV7-2	-	-	TRBJ2-5	CASSLPPEPLSETQYF	TGTGCCAGCAGCTTACCCCCCGAACCGTTATCAGAGACCCAGTACTTC
TRBV2	TRBD1	-	TRBJ2-1	CASSWTGVINEQFF	TGTGCCAGCAGTTGGACAGGGGTCATCAATGAGCAGTTCTTC
TRBV5-1	TRBD1	-	TRBJ2-5	CASSGAGTGVVTQYF	TGCGCCAGCAGCGGTGCGGGGACAGGGGTCGTAACCCAGTACTTC
TRBV6-6	-	-	TRBJ1-1	CATTSPVGGTEAFF	TGTGCCACGACGTCCCCCGTCGGTGGGACTGAAGCTTTCTTT
TRBV19	TRBD2	-	TRBJ2-1	CASSITLAGGPQFF	TGTGCCAGTAGTATAACACTAGCGGGAGGGCCGCAGTTCTTC
TRBV11-3	TRBD2	-	TRBJ2-5	CASSRGLQETQYF	TGTGCCAGCAGCCGGGGACTACAAGAGACCCAGTACTTC
TRBV6-1	-	-	TRBJ2-6	CASSDFSGANVLTF	TGTGCCAGCAGTGACTTCTCTGGGGCCAACGTCCTGACTTTC
TRBV27	-	-	TRBJ2-1	CASAHTVSNEQFF	TGTGCCAGCGCTCATACCGTCTCCAATGAGCAGTTCTTC
TRBV11-3	TRBD2	once	TRBJ2-2	CASSSRTSGRDTGELFF	TGTGCCAGCAGCTCGAGGACTAGCGGGAGAGACACCGGGGAGCTGTTTTTT
TRBV2	TRBD1	-	TRBJ1-4	CASSKQGTNEKLFF	TGTGCCAGCAGCAAACAGGGGACTAATGAAAAACTGTTTTTT
TRBV6-1	TRBD1	-	TRBJ2-3	CASINRGFTDTQYF	TGTGCCAGCATTAACAGGGGATTCACAGATACGCAGTATTTT
TRBV5-1	TRBD2	-	TRBJ2-5	CASSLISGRRGGETQYF	TGCGCCAGCAGCTTGATCAGCGGGAGGCGAGGTGGGGAGACCCAGTACTTC
TRBV27	-	-	TRBJ2-1	CASSLWLRNEQFF	TGTGCCAGCAGTTTATGGTTACGGAATGAGCAGTTCTTC
TRBV10-1	TRBD2	-	TRBJ2-3	CASSESGGATDTQYF	TGCGCCAGCAGTGAGAGCGGGGGAGCAACAGATACGCAGTATTTT
TRBV28	-	-	TRBJ1-5	CASTRLNDLGGQPQHF	TGTGCCAGCACCCGTTTAAATGATCTTGGGGGTCAGCCCCAGCATTTT
TRBV7-2	-	-	TRBJ2-2	CASSFIRTGELFF	TGTGCCAGCAGCTTCATCCGCACCGGGGAGCTGTTTTTT
TRBV25-1	-	-	TRBJ2-7	CASSEASLYEQYF	TGTGCCAGCAGTGAAGCGTCCCTCTACGAGCAGTACTTC
TRBV2	TRBD2	-	TRBJ2-7	CASILAGGIGEQYF	TGTGCCAGCATTCTAGCGGGAGGAATAGGGGAGCAGTACTTC